These 9 T cell receptor beta chains share one sample of origin, sequenced in a study of Epstein–Barr virus B cells in breast cancer. Their antigen targets remain unknown. Full V(D)J regions of alpha and beta chains were captured from RNA using SMARTer profiling. TCRdb itself ran the 5' RACE reads through MiXCR, one entry per CDR3 protein. The table lists under 2,500 distinct CDR3 sequences, about 15% of them singletons. What was sequenced was tumor-infiltrating lymphocytes expanded in culture. The receptors stem from a woman aged 40 to 50 with triple-negative breast cancer.

V and J are TRBV27 and TRBJ2-1, with 8 nucleotides matching TRBD2. The trim removed 6 bases at V and 8 bases at J, leaving 6 bases unmatched. The CDR3 length is 13 residues. The V gene's germline CDR1 is MNHEY and CDR2 SMNVEV (reference sequence). The chain's CDR3 is CASRPGGWDEQFF. In DNA, the CDR3 is TGTGCCAGCAGACCGGGGGGGTGGGATGAGCAGTTCTTC.

Concerning this clonotype itself: A far more abundant clone sits one base away, making this likely a read error. The chain combines TRBV2 with TRBJ2-1; D might be TRBD2 (5 bases). CDR3 length equals 16 residues. In germline, CDR1 is SNHLY, CDR2 FYNNEI. V lost 2 bases and J 13 bases, leaving 24 bases between the germline ends. The CDR3 bases are TGTGCCAGCAGTGAAACACTTAGCGAAATCCAAGAGACCCAGTTCTTC. Amino acid sequence: CASSETLSEIQETQFF.

V gene TRBV11-3 combines with J gene TRBJ2-5; 10 bases fit TRBD2. The trim removed 5 bases at V and 5 bases at J, leaving 8 bases unmatched. This CDR3 is built from 15 residues. The germline gives CDR1 SGHNT, CDR2 YENEEA. DNA of the CDR3: TGTGCCAGCAGCCCCTCTAGCGGGAGCGGGGAGACCCAGTACTTC. Translated: CASSPSSGSGETQYF.

This clonotype is termed medium-sized. This sequence joins TRBV6-5 and TRBJ2-1; perhaps TRBD2 as D (6 bases). CDR1 and CDR2 from the germline V gene are MNHEY and SVGAGI. This CDR3 region has 13 residues. Trimming pared 7 bases from V and 4 bases from J, leaving 11 bases between. The DNA of the CDR3 is TGTGCCAGCAAGCCGGGAGTTTACAATGAGCAGTTCTTC. This sequence encodes CASKPGVYNEQFF.

This clonotype was counted ten times or more. The V and J genes are TRBV3-1 and TRBJ1-6; 7 bases map to TRBD1. In germline, CDR1 is LGHDT, CDR2 YNNKEL (reference sequence). This CDR3 comprises 15 residues. Losses at the gene ends were 0 bases for V and 9 bases for J; bases not matched to a gene: 5. The CDR3 DNA reads TGTGCCAGCAGCCAAGATACAGGGGCCACTTCACCCCTCCACTTT. It codes for CASSQDTGATSPLHF.

This clonotype is judged medium-sized. The chain links TRBV4-3 to TRBJ1-1; D gene unclear. The CDR3 is made up of 14 amino acids. Trimming took off 3 bases at V and 1 base at J, with 9 bases between the two ends. Looked up from germline, CDR1 is LGHNA and CDR2 is YSLEER. CDR3 nucleotide sequence: TGCGCCAGCAGCCACCAAGGCGAGAACACTGAAGCTTTCTTT. It yields the protein CASSHQGENTEAFF.

Relative to its sample, this clonotype is large. The CDR3 reads CASSPNWRSGGRWAYYEQYF. For the CDR3, the DNA is TGTGCCAGCAGTCCCAATTGGCGTTCTGGGGGGAGGTGGGCCTACTACGAGCAGTACTTC. The rearrangement joins TRBV28 to TRBJ2-7, with a tentative D call TRBD2 (6 bases). Trimming stripped 5 bases from V and 3 bases from J, with 32 bases between. The CDR3 length is 20 residues. Per the germline V gene, CDR1 is MDHEN and CDR2 is SYDVKM.

The V call is TRBV15, the J call TRBJ1-4; D unclear. Germline CDR1 reads LNHNV; CDR2 reads YYDKDF (reference sequence). There are 13 residues in the CDR3. Trimming stripped 1 base from V and 5 bases from J, with 5 bases between. CDR3 amino acids: CATSRVGNEKLFF. The CDR3 coding sequence is TGTGCCACCAGCAGAGTCGGGAATGAAAAACTGTTTTTT.

This clonotype has a handful of counts. The CDR3, as DNA: TGCGCCAGCAGCTCCCGGACTAAAGGGGCACATACGCAGTATTTT. Translated: CASSSRTKGAHTQYF. The genes are TRBV5-1 and TRBJ2-3, with a weak D call TRBD2 (6 bases). The germline V gene encodes CDR1 SGHRS and CDR2 YFSETQ. Trimming shortened V by 3 bases and J by 7 bases, and 18 bases separated the two germline ends. The length of the CDR3 is 15 residues.